The 20 T cell receptor beta chains reported below all come from one sample, sequenced in a study of T cells after yellow fever vaccination. TCRdb re-analysed the 5' RACE reads in MiXCR, keeping a single row per CDR3 protein. The table lists around 60,000 distinct CDR3 sequences, approximately 6% of them singletons. Sequenced here: PBMCs, either bulk or a sorted T-cell subset (CD4+, CD8+, memory, or dextramer-sorted; not recorded which), sampled on the day of the yellow fever booster vaccination. The receptors come from a man younger than 30 who received the YFV17D yellow fever vaccine.

There are many counts of this clonotype. The J gene is TRBJ1-1, the V gene TRBV6-1; no clear D. V was pared by 2 bases and J by 0 bases, with 4 bases between. The CDR3 has 13 amino acids. Germline V CDR1 and CDR2: MNHNS, SASEGT. CDR3 loop: CASSERLNTEAFF. CDR3 bases: TGTGCCAGCAGTGAACGACTGAACACTGAAGCTTTCTTT.

This sequence joins TRBV30 and TRBJ1-1; D not certain. Trimming left V 7 bases short and J 5 bases short, with 14 bases between. CDR1 is GTSNPN and CDR2 is SVGIG in the germline V gene (reference sequence). The CDR3 contains 12 residues. The CDR3 DNA reads TGTGCCTACCTACCCCCGGTGACTGAAGCTTTCTTT. Its translation is CAYLPPVTEAFF.

This clonotype has at least ten counts. This rearrangement joins TRBV6-1 to TRBJ1-2; TRBD1 matches 8 bases. The ends lost 3 bases at V and 0 bases at J; junction bases unmatched: 3. This CDR3 comprises 15 residues. In germline, CDR1 is MNHNS, CDR2 SASEGT. The CDR3 sequence: CASSETGATNYGYTF. CDR3 coding DNA: TGTGCCAGCAGTGAGACAGGGGCAACTAACTATGGCTACACCTTC.

This clonotype was seen repeatedly, ten times or more. The chain uses TRBV11-2 and TRBJ2-1; tentative D call: TRBD1 (5 bases). Per germline, CDR1 SGHAT and CDR2 FQNNGV. The CDR3 extends over 12 amino acids. Trimming removed 8 bases at V and 7 bases at J, with 12 bases between. In nucleotides, the CDR3 is TGTGCCAGCGTCTCAGGGTGGAATGAGCAGTTCTTC. Translation: CASVSGWNEQFF. Variable domain in full (rest from reference TRBV11-2 and TRBJ2-1): EAGVAQSPRYKIIEKRQSVAFWCNPISGHATLYWYQQILGQGPKLLIQFQNNGVVDDSQLPKDRFSAERLKGVDSTLKIQPAKLEDSAVYLCASVSGWNEQFFGPGTRLTVL.

V gene TRBV7-2 combines with J gene TRBJ2-7; no firm D call. The V end was cut by 5 bases, the J end by 5 bases, with 16 bases between. From germline, CDR1 is SGHTA and CDR2 FQGNSA. This CDR3 has 14 amino acids. For the CDR3, the DNA is TGTGCCAGCAGCCTCGACCCGGGCATCAACGAGCAGTACTTC. Translated: CASSLDPGINEQYF.

This clonotype appeared a few times. The chain carries TRBV4-1 and TRBJ1-1; TRBD1 is a possible D gene (6 bases). CDR1 MGHRA and CDR2 YSYEKL come from the germline V gene. The CDR3 runs to 15 residues. The ends were cut back, 4 bases at V and 3 bases at J, with 15 bases in the middle. The CDR3 coding sequence is TGCGCCAGCAGCCGCCCCCCCGGGGGCCACACTGAAGCTTTCTTT. This sequence encodes CASSRPPGGHTEAFF.

This clonotype was recorded a few times. The chain joins TRBV24-1 to TRBJ2-5, with D possibly being TRBD1 (6 bases). Germline V gene lookup returns CDR1 KGHDR and CDR2 SFDVKD. CDR3 length equals 14 residues. V shed 0 bases and J shed 5 bases, with 9 bases lying between them. Here the CDR3 DNA reads TGTGCCACCAGTGATTTGCAGGGGATTGAGACCCAGTACTTC. Protein sequence: CATSDLQGIETQYF.

This clonotype was seen only a few times. The rearrangement uses TRBV7-9 and TRBJ1-2; perhaps TRBD1 as D (5 bases). Germline V gene lookup returns CDR1 SEHNR and CDR2 FQNEAQ (reference sequence). The CDR3 is 14 amino acids. The V gene lost 4 bases and the J gene lost 5 bases, with 14 bases spanning the gap. CDR3 loop: CASSSPGPIYGYTF. In DNA form, the CDR3 reads TGTGCCAGCAGCTCCCCGGGACCGATATATGGCTACACCTTC.

This clonotype turned up a few times. The V and J genes are TRBV5-6 and TRBJ2-1, with 7 bases aligning to TRBD1. The CDR3 spans 13 residues. Trimming removed 7 bases from V and 5 bases from J; junction bases left unmatched: 6. Per germline, CDR1 SGHDT and CDR2 YYEEEE. The CDR3 protein is CASPPGQHNEQFF. CDR3 DNA sequence: TGTGCCAGCCCGCCGGGACAGCACAATGAGCAGTTCTTC. The variable domain in full, with the rest retrieved from reference TRBV5-6 and TRBJ2-1, is DAGVTQSPTHLIKTRGQQVTLRCSPKSGHDTVSWYQQALGQGPQFIFQYYEEEERQRGNFPDRFSGHQFPNYSSELNVNALLLGDSALYLCASPPGQHNEQFFGPGTRLTVL.

In this sample, this clonotype turned up many times. The chain combines TRBV29-1 with TRBJ2-5; D uncertain. Germline loops: CDR1 SQVTM, CDR2 ANQGSEA. This CDR3 contains 12 residues. V dropped 0 bases and J dropped 7 bases, with 9 bases sitting between them. The CDR3 nucleotides are TGCAGCGTTGAAGATTTTAGTCGGACCCAGTACTTC. Translation gives CSVEDFSRTQYF.

This chain connects TRBV6-2 or TRBV6-3 to TRBJ1-1; a weak D match, TRBD1 (6 bases). The CDR3 runs 16 residues. Germline-derived CDR1 and CDR2 are MNHEY and SVGEGT. V was shortened by 2 bases and J by 5 bases, with 18 bases between the two germline ends. CDR3 in amino acids: CASSYPSDRPSTEAFF. As DNA, the CDR3 is TGTGCCAGCAGTTACCCTTCGGACAGACCTTCTACTGAAGCTTTCTTT.

This clonotype was counted ten times or more. The chain uses TRBV4-2 and TRBJ2-5; D remains ambiguous. Between the trimmed V and J ends, which lost 0 bases and 7 bases, there was a span of 15 bases. From germline, CDR1 is LGHNA and CDR2 YNFKEQ. The CDR3 consists of 15 residues. CDR3 sequence: CASSQDQFGIATQYF. CDR3 coding DNA: TGTGCCAGCAGCCAAGATCAATTTGGAATCGCGACCCAGTACTTC.

In this sample, this clonotype turned up many times. The V call is TRBV10-3, the J call TRBJ1-1; possibly TRBD1 for D (5 bases). The CDR3 runs 16 residues. Trimming removed 6 bases at V and 0 bases at J, with 17 bases between. The germline gives CDR1 ENHRY, CDR2 SYGVKD. CDR3: CAIRPVGTAMNTEAFF. CDR3 DNA sequence: TGTGCCATCAGGCCCGTCGGGACGGCGATGAACACTGAAGCTTTCTTT.

The chain uses TRBV7-6 and TRBJ1-1; a possible D gene is TRBD1 (5 bases). The CDR3 has 13 residues. V dropped 4 bases and J dropped 8 bases, with 14 bases sitting between them. CDR1 is SGHVS and CDR2 is FNYEAQ in the germline V gene. The CDR3 coding sequence is TGTGCCAGCAGCTACAACTTGGGGGAAGAAGCTTTCTTT. Translating it yields CASSYNLGEEAFF.

V usage is TRBV5-1 and J usage is TRBJ1-1, with no clear D. V was cut by 4 bases and J by 7 bases, with 20 bases left in between. The CDR3 covers 15 residues. Germline V lookup: CDR1 SGHRS, CDR2 YFSETQ. The CDR3 sequence: CASSGGGPPGGEAFF. The CDR3 region has the DNA TGCGCCAGCAGCGGAGGCGGGCCTCCTGGCGGTGAAGCTTTCTTT.

This clonotype was counted only a few times. This chain uses TRBV27 with TRBJ1-2; D is ambiguous. CDR3 length: 13 residues. The V and J ends lost 3 bases and 2 bases respectively, with 7 bases between them. Germline V gene lookup returns CDR1 MNHEY and CDR2 SMNVEV (reference sequence). CDR3 nucleotide sequence: TGTGCCAGCAGTTTTTCAGAGAACTATGGCTACACCTTC. Protein: CASSFSENYGYTF.

This clonotype was seen a few times. This chain connects TRBV7-2 to TRBJ2-1; perhaps TRBD1 as D (5 bases). This CDR3 has 13 amino acids. The V and J ends lost 7 bases and 3 bases respectively, with 10 bases between them. Germline lookup yields CDR1 SGHTA and CDR2 FQGNSA. The CDR3 DNA reads TGTGCCAGCAAATTAGGGGACTACAATGAGCAGTTCTTC. Encoded protein: CASKLGDYNEQFF. Supplemented by reference TRBV7-2 and TRBJ2-1, the full variable domain reads GAGVSQSPSNKVTEKGKDVELRCDPISGHTALYWYRQSLGQGLEFLIYFQGNSAPDKSGLPSDRFSAERTGGSVSTLTIQRTQQEDSAVYLCASKLGDYNEQFFGPGTRLTVL.

This clonotype has at least ten counts. The chain recombines TRBV4-1 with TRBJ1-5; a weak D match, TRBD1 (6 bases). CDR1 MGHRA and CDR2 YSYEKL come from the germline V gene. The CDR3 is made up of 15 amino acids. Trimming took 0 bases from V and 2 from J, leaving 8 bases between them. CDR3 in DNA: TGCGCCAGCAGCCAAGATGAGGGGGGCAATCAGCCCCAGCATTTT. Translated: CASSQDEGGNQPQHF.

This clonotype was observed at least ten times. This chain links TRBV4-2 with TRBJ2-1; no firm D call. CDR3 length: 14 residues. Trimming took off 1 base at V and 7 bases at J, with 11 bases between the two ends. Germline loops: CDR1 LGHNA, CDR2 YNFKEQ. Here the CDR3 reads CASSQAPSGNEQFF. The CDR3 nucleotides read TGTGCCAGCAGCCAAGCTCCATCTGGAAATGAGCAGTTCTTC.

This chain links TRBV12-3 or TRBV12-4 with TRBJ1-6; D is possibly TRBD1 (6 bases). The CDR3 covers 15 residues. V lost 6 bases and J lost 7, with 16 bases in between. The CDR3 DNA is TGTGCCAGCAGGTCACAGGGAAAATACAATTCACCCCTCCACTTT. Its translation is CASRSQGKYNSPLHF.